This T cell receptor (beta chain) emerged from a study of T cell responses to AZD1222 COVID-19 vaccine. General study points: The donors showed a predominance of white British ancestry and of females, with possible underestimation of clonal diversity.

This clone was recorded once. Antigen unknown. Assay: immunoSEQ multiplex PCR; the TCRdb copy retains only in-frame clones and omits some. The top ten hold 1.5% to 2% of the sample, which has 75,000 to 100,000 clones, approximately 90% seen once. The clonotype comes from an adult in good health. The material was peripheral blood, obtained on day 0 of AZD1222 vaccination.

CDR3 nucleotides: TGTGCCAGCAGCTTAGGACAGGCACAGGAGCAGTACTTC. Residues: CASSLGQAQEQYF. This rearrangement joins TRBV11-3 to TRBJ2-7; weak D call: TRBD1 (6 bases). The V and J ends lost 1 base and 7 bases respectively, with 11 bases between them. The CDR3 covers 13 residues. Germline V gene data show CDR1 as SGHNT and CDR2 as YENEEA.